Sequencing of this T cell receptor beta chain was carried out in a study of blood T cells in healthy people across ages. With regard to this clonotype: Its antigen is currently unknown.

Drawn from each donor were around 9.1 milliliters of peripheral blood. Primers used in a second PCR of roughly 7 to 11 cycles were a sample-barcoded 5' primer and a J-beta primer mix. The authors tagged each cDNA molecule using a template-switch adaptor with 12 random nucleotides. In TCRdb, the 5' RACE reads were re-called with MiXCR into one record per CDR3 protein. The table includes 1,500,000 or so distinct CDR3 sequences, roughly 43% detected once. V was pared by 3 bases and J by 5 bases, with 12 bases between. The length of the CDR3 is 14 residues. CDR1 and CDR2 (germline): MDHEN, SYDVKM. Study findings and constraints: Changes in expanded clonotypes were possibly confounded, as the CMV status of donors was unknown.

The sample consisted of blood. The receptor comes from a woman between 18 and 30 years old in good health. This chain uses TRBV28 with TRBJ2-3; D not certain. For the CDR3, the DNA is TGTGCCAGCAGTTTTGGCCAGCTAAAAGATACGCAGTATTTT. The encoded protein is CASSFGQLKDTQYF. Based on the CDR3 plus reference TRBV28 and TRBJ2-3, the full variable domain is DVKVTQSSRYLVKRTGEKVFLECVQDMDHENMFWYRQDPGLGLRLIYFSYDVKMKEKGDIPEGYSVSREKKERFSLILESASTNQTSMYLCASSFGQLKDTQYFGPGTRLTVL.